The 14 T cell receptor beta chains below come from one sample, sequenced in a study of T cell clonality in common variable immunodeficiency. Measured with immunoSEQ multiplex PCR; TCRdb has only the in-frame clones, and not every one. This sample has under 50,000 clones, each found more than once. The sequencing sample was made of peripheral blood mononuclear cells. The receptors shown here come from a person aged 18 to 69 in good health.

This clone was detected ten times or more. The read falls 3 residues short of the CDR3 end, and the missing part is taken from the germline J gene. The chain combines TRBV15 with TRBJ1-2; D may be TRBD1 (5 bases). The CDR3 totals 16 residues. Germline CDR1 reads LNHNV; CDR2 reads YYDKDF (reference sequence). V lost 0 bases to trimming and J lost 3 bases, with 14 bases between them. The CDR3 bases that were read are TGTGCCACCAGCAGAGATTCCCAGGGCTCCCACTATGGC. Protein: CATSRDSQGSHYG. The complete CDR3 reads CATSRDSQGSHYGYTF.

This clone came up many times. The CDR3 end falls 3 residues outside the read, so it is completed with the germline J gene. The chain is built from TRBV20-1 and TRBJ2-7; D perhaps matches TRBD2 (5 bases). Looked up from germline, CDR1 is DFQATT and CDR2 is SNEGSKA (reference sequence). The V gene lost 6 bases and the J gene lost 3 bases, with 12 bases spanning the gap. CDR3 length: 12 amino acids. This CDR3 is CSAQSGYYEQYF. The sequenced part of the CDR3 DNA is TGCAGTGCCCAGAGCGGTTACTACGAG.

At least ten counts were recorded for this clone. The read ends 3 residues early relative to the CDR3; the germline J gene fills the gap. V gene TRBV12-5 combines with J gene TRBJ2-7; 7 bases fit TRBD1. Trimming cost V 1 base and J 2 bases; bases outside gene matches: 14. Germline assignment: CDR1 LGHNT and CDR2 FRNRAP. This CDR3 is built from 18 residues. The CDR3 bases that were read are TGTGCTAGTGGTTTGGCAGGTACCGGGACAGTGTCGACCTACGAG. Translated, it gives CASGLAGTGTVSTYE. The CDR3 in its entirety is CASGLAGTGTVSTYEQYF.

This clone showed up many times. The read stops 3 residues short of the end of the CDR3; the missing end is completed from the germline J gene. This chain joins TRBV7-2 and TRBJ1-1; D not resolved. The CDR3 covers 13 residues. Looked up from germline, CDR1 is SGHTA and CDR2 is FQGNSA. V lost 3 bases to trimming and J lost 1 base, with 6 bases between them. CDR3 DNA (partial): TGTGCCAGCAGCTTTTCAGGGAACACTGAA. It specifies CASSFSGNTE. The CDR3, in full, reads CASSFSGNTEAFF.

This clone has ten or more counts. The read ends 3 residues shy of where the CDR3 ends; the end is completed using the germline J gene. V gene TRBV28 combines with J gene TRBJ2-2; maybe TRBD2 (6 bases). The CDR3 has 15 amino acids. Trimming took off 3 bases at V and 3 bases at J, with 11 bases between the two ends. In germline, CDR1 is MDHEN, CDR2 SYDVKM. Incomplete CDR3 DNA: TGTGCCAGCAGTTTCTCTAGCGTTCACACCGGGGAG. It yields the protein CASSFSSVHTGE. Given in full, the CDR3 is CASSFSSVHTGELFF.

Ten or more counts support this clone. The read halts 3 residues ahead of the CDR3 end, with the missing end drawn from the germline J gene. V is TRBV30 and J is TRBJ2-7, with TRBD2 matching over 10 bases. V lost 7 bases, J lost 4 bases, and 13 bases stayed unmatched. The CDR3 extends over 15 amino acids. Germline CDR1 is GTSNPN and CDR2 is SVGIG (reference sequence). The CDR3 sequence is CALLAGGHHPYEQYF. The CDR3 bases that were read are TGTGCCTTATTAGCGGGGGGCCATCACCCATACGAG.

This clone was recorded at least ten times. The DNA ends 3 residues before the CDR3 does, and the rest of the CDR3 is filled in from the germline J gene. J is TRBJ1-2 and V is TRBV6-2 or TRBV6-3; the D gene is possibly TRBD1 (5 bases). V lost 6 bases, J lost 7 bases, and 12 bases lay in between. The CDR3 runs 12 residues. Germline V gives CDR1 MNHEY, CDR2 SVGEGT. The part of the CDR3 DNA that was read is TGTGCCAGCAGAGACCCGAGGGGTGGC. Translating it yields CASRDPRGG. The full-length CDR3 reads as CASRDPRGGYTF.

This clone was seen many times. The CDR3 is cut off 3 residues early in the read; its end comes from the germline J gene. The chain couples TRBV5-1 to TRBJ2-3; the match to TRBD2 covers 10 bases. Looked up from germline, CDR1 is SGHRS and CDR2 is YFSETQ. The CDR3 is made up of 15 amino acids. J gave up 0 bases and V 4 bases, and 2 bases lay outside the gene matches. CDR3 amino acids: CASSPTSGSTDTQYF. The covered CDR3 bases are TGCGCCAGCAGCCCGACTAGCGGGAGCACAGATACG.

The sample holds a few counts of this clone. The DNA read from the CDR3 is TGTGCCTGGAGTGACCCCTCGACAGGGCAACCGAGATTTTATGGC. Protein product: CAWSDPSTGQPRFYG. The entire CDR3 reads CAWSDPSTGQPRFYGYTF. The chain links TRBV30 to TRBJ1-2; 7 bases match TRBD1. From the germline J gene comes the end of the CDR3, since the read stops 3 residues before it. This CDR3 spans 18 amino acids. Trimming removed 1 base from V and 5 bases from J; junction bases left unmatched: 19. CDR1 is GTSNPN and CDR2 is SVGIG in the germline V gene (reference sequence).

This clone was detected ten times or more. The read comes to an end 3 residues before the CDR3 does, leaving the germline J gene to fill in the end. This rearrangement joins TRBV20-1 to TRBJ1-4; maybe TRBD1 (6 bases). V was trimmed by 6 bases and J by 1 base, leaving 12 bases between them. The CDR3 totals 14 residues. Per germline, CDR1 DFQATT and CDR2 SNEGSKA (reference sequence). The CDR3 here is CSAGGVETNEKLFF. The CDR3 bases that were read are TGCAGTGCAGGGGGGGTTGAAACTAATGAAAAA.

This clone was found many times. The CDR3 extends 3 residues past the end of the read, so its final part is completed from the germline J gene. The chain uses TRBV10-3 and TRBJ2-1; possibly TRBD1 or TRBD2 for D (5 bases each). Germline V gives CDR1 ENHRY, CDR2 SYGVKD. V was shortened by 3 bases and J by 8 bases, with 20 bases between the two germline ends. The CDR3 length is 16 residues. The sequenced part of the CDR3 DNA is TGTGCCATCAGTGATTTGAGGGGCGGAGCCCGTCATGAG. As protein: CAISDLRGGARHE. The entire CDR3 sequence reads CAISDLRGGARHEQFF.

The sample holds many counts of this clone. The read terminates 3 residues ahead of where the CDR3 ends, so the germline J gene completes it. The chain couples TRBV5-5 to TRBJ2-7; TRBD1 might be the D (6 bases). The germline V gene has CDR1 SGHKS and CDR2 YYEKEE (reference sequence). The CDR3 runs to 14 residues. Trimming shortened V by 4 bases and J by 2 bases, and 13 bases separated the two germline ends. CDR3 protein: CASSPWDNPYEQYF. CDR3 DNA, as far as it was read: TGTGCCAGCAGCCCCTGGGACAACCCCTACGAG.

The sample holds many counts of this clone. The CDR3 region is CASSFDRFGEQYF. The DNA read from the CDR3 is TGTGCCAGTAGTTTTGACAGGTTTGGCGAG. The genes are TRBV19 and TRBJ2-7, with D maybe TRBD1 (6 bases). The missing CDR3 end, 3 residues past where the read stops, is filled in from the germline J gene. The germline V and J ends were trimmed by 5 bases and 6 bases, with 14 bases remaining between them. The CDR3 length is 13 residues. In germline, CDR1 is LNHDA, CDR2 SQIVND (reference sequence).

Ten or more counts support this clone. Read data end 3 residues before the CDR3 end; the end is taken from the germline J gene. The V and J genes are TRBV20-1 and TRBJ1-5; D gene unclear. V lost 0 bases and J lost 7, with 7 bases in between. This CDR3 contains 12 residues. CDR1 is DFQATT, CDR2 SNEGSKA, per germline (reference sequence). The CDR3: CSARDAAQPQHF. Incomplete CDR3 DNA: TGCAGTGCTAGAGATGCTGCGCAGCCC.